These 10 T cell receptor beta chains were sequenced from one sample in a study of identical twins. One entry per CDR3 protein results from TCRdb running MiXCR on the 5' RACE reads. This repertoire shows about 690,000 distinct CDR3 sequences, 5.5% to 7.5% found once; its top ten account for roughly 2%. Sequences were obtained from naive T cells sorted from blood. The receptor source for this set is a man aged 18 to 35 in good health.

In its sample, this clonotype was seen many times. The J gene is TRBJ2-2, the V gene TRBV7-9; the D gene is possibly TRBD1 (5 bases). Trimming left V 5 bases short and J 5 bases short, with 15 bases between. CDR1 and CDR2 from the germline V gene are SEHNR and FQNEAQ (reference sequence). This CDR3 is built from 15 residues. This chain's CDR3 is CASSIPNQGTGELFF. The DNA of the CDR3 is TGTGCCAGCAGCATCCCAAACCAGGGAACCGGGGAGCTGTTTTTT. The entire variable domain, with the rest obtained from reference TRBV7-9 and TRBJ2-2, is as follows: DTGVSQNPRHKITKRGQNVTFRCDPISEHNRLYWYRQTLGQGPEFLTYFQNEAQLEKSRLLSDRFSAERPKGSFSTLEIQRTEQGDSAMYLCASSIPNQGTGELFFGEGSRLTVL.

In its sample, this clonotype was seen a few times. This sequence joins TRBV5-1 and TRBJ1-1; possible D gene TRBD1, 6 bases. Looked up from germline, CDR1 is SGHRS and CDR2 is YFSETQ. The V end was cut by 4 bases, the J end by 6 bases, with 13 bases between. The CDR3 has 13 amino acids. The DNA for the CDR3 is TGCGCCAGCAGCCTCTCCGGGACACCTGAAGCTTTCTTT. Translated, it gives CASSLSGTPEAFF.

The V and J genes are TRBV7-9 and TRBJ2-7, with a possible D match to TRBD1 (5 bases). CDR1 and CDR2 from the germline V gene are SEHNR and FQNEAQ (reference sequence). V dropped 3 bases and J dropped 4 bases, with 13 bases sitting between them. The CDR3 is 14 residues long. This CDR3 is CASSFHWGKYEQYF. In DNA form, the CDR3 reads TGTGCCAGCAGCTTTCACTGGGGCAAATACGAGCAGTACTTC.

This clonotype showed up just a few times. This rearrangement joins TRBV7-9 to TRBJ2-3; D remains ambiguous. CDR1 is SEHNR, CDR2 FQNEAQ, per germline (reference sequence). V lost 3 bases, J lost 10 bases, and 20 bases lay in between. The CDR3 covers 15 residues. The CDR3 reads CASSFGFLGGIAQYF. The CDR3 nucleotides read TGTGCCAGCAGCTTCGGCTTTCTAGGTGGTATCGCGCAGTATTTT. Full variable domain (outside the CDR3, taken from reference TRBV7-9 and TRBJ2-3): DTGVSQNPRHKITKRGQNVTFRCDPISEHNRLYWYRQTLGQGPEFLTYFQNEAQLEKSRLLSDRFSAERPKGSFSTLEIQRTEQGDSAMYLCASSFGFLGGIAQYFGPGTRLTVL.

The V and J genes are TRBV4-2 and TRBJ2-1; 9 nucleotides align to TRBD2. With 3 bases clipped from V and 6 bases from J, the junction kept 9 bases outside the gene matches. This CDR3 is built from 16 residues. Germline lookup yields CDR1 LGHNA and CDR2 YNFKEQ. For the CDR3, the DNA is TGTGCCAGCAGCCAGAGCGCGGGAGGGATGGTCAATGAGCAGTTCTTC. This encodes CASSQSAGGMVNEQFF.

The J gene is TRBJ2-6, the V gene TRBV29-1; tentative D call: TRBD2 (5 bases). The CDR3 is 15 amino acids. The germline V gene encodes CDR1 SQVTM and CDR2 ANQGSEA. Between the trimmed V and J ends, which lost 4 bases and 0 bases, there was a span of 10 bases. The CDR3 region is CSVGEQLSGANVLTF. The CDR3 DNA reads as TGCAGCGTTGGGGAGCAACTCTCTGGGGCCAACGTCCTGACTTTC. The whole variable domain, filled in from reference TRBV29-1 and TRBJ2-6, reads SAVISQKPSRDICQRGTSLTIQCQVDSQVTMMFWYRQQPGQSLTLIATANQGSEATYESGFVIDKFPISRPNLTFSTLTVSNMSPEDSSIYLCSVGEQLSGANVLTFGAGSRLTVL.

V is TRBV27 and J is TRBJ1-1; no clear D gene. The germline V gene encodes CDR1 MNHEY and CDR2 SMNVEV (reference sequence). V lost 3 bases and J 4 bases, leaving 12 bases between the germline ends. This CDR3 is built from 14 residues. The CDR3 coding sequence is TGTGCCAGCAGTTTGGTGGCGCTGGGCACTGAAGCTTTCTTT. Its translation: CASSLVALGTEAFF.

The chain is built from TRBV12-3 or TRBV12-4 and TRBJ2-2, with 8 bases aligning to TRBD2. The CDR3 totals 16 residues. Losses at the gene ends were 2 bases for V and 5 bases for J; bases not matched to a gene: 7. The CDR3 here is CASSLKLAEGTGELFF. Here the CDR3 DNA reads TGTGCCAGCAGTTTAAAACTAGCGGAGGGGACCGGGGAGCTGTTTTTT.

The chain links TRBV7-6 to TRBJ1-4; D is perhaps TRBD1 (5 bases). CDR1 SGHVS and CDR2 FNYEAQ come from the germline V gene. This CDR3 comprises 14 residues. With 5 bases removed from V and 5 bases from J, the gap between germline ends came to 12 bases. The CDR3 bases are TGTGCCAGCAGCCAAGACAGTTCAAATGAAAAACTGTTTTTT. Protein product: CASSQDSSNEKLFF.

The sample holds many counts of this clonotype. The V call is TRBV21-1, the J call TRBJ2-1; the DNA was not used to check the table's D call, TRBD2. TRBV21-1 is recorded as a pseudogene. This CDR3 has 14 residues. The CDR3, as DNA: TGTGCCAGCATCCCGGGACGAGCATGCAATGAGCAGTTCTTC. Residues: CASIPGRACNEQFF.